These 25 T cell receptor beta chains were all obtained from the same sample, sequenced in a study of shared clonotypes between healthy human individuals. The repertoire was sequenced with immunoSEQ multiplex PCR; TCRdb's copy has only in-frame clones and lacks some. The sample consists of about 1 million clones, 65% to 75% of them appearing once. Material for sequencing was memory CD4+ T cells sorted from blood. The subset here: CD45RA-negative fraction. Receptor source: a man aged 18-30 years in good health.

J is TRBJ1-1 and V is TRBV6-1; a possible D gene is TRBD1 (5 bases). Trimming left V 4 bases short and J 3 bases short, with 18 bases between. Per the germline V gene, CDR1 is MNHNS and CDR2 is SASEGT. The CDR3 runs 16 residues. CDR3 nucleotide sequence: TGTGCCAGCAGTGTGCCGGGACTCGGGGTTGACACTGAAGCTTTCTTT. It translates to CASSVPGLGVDTEAFF.

V gene TRBV11-1 combines with J gene TRBJ1-2; no reliable D call. The CDR3 contains 13 residues. Trimming left V 5 bases short and J 1 base short, with 8 bases between. Per the germline V gene, CDR1 is SGHAT and CDR2 is FQDESV (reference sequence). CDR3 region: CASSRRGNYGYTF. CDR3 nucleotides: TGTGCCAGCAGCCGCCGGGGTAACTATGGCTACACCTTC.

This chain links TRBV5-4 with TRBJ2-7, with TRBD2 matching 10 bases. V lost 3 bases, J lost 7 bases, and 10 bases stayed unmatched. The germline V gene has CDR1 SGHNT and CDR2 YYREEE (reference sequence). The CDR3 covers 15 residues. This CDR3 is CASSSKAGGQVEQYF. For the CDR3, the DNA is TGTGCCAGCAGCTCGAAAGCGGGGGGGCAGGTGGAGCAGTACTTC.

The table lists this clone with a few counts. Other DNA sequences from this sample encode an identical CDR3 as well. The V call is TRBV5-1, the J call TRBJ2-1; 13 positions agree with TRBD2. The CDR3 runs to 15 residues. CDR1 and CDR2 (germline): SGHRS, YFSETQ. V gave up 4 bases and J gave up 8 bases; unmatched junction bases: 6. This CDR3 reads CASSLRLAGGDEQFF. CDR3 coding DNA: TGCGCCAGCAGCCTCCGACTAGCGGGGGGCGATGAGCAGTTCTTC. The full variable domain, rest sourced from reference TRBV5-1 and TRBJ2-1, is KAGVTQTPRYLIKTRGQQVTLSCSPISGHRSVSWYQQTPGQGLQFLFEYFSETQRNKGNFPGRFSGRQFSNSRSEMNVSTLELGDSALYLCASSLRLAGGDEQFFGPGTRLTVL.

This clone was counted a few times. Other DNA sequences in this sample translate to the same CDR3. This chain links TRBV11-3 with TRBJ2-4; D unresolved. The length of the CDR3 is 13 residues. CDR1 and CDR2 from the germline V gene are SGHNT and YENEEA. With 1 base removed from V and 4 bases from J, the gap between germline ends came to 5 bases. The CDR3 sequence: CASSLGGKNIQYF. The CDR3 DNA sequence: TGTGCCAGCAGCTTAGGGGGTAAAAACATTCAGTACTTC.

The V gene is TRBV6-1, the J gene TRBJ2-1; 8 positions agree with TRBD1. The CDR3 length is 15 residues. Per the germline V gene, CDR1 is MNHNS and CDR2 is SASEGT. J lost 3 bases, V lost 5 bases, and 6 bases had no gene match. CDR3 nucleotide sequence: TGTGCCAGCAGTACCGGACAGGGCCACTACAATGAGCAGTTCTTC. Amino acids: CASSTGQGHYNEQFF.

In regard to this clone: Other DNA sequences from this sample encode an identical CDR3 as well. V gene TRBV5-1 combines with J gene TRBJ1-4, with unresolved D. This CDR3 is 14 amino acids long. Trimming took 1 base from V and 1 from J, leaving 5 bases between them. Germline V gene sequence: CDR1 SGHRS, CDR2 YFSETQ. Here the CDR3 reads CASSLQGTNEKLFF. DNA for the CDR3: TGCGCCAGCAGCTTGCAAGGAACTAATGAAAAACTGTTTTTT.

The rearrangement joins TRBV5-1 to TRBJ1-1; D gene unclear. Deletions cut 1 base from V and 2 bases from J, with 15 bases between. The CDR3 is 16 residues long. CDR1 is SGHRS, CDR2 YFSETQ, per germline. The CDR3, as DNA: TGCGCCAGCAGCTTGTTCTTTTTGGCACAAAACACTGAAGCTTTCTTT. This translates into CASSLFFLAQNTEAFF. The whole variable domain, filled in from reference TRBV5-1 and TRBJ1-1, reads KAGVTQTPRYLIKTRGQQVTLSCSPISGHRSVSWYQQTPGQGLQFLFEYFSETQRNKGNFPGRFSGRQFSNSRSEMNVSTLELGDSALYLCASSLFFLAQNTEAFFGQGTRLTVV.

This clone appeared once. Other DNA sequences in the same sample also yield this CDR3. The V gene is TRBV7-8, the J gene TRBJ2-7; D is unresolved. Germline loops: CDR1 SGHVS, CDR2 FQNEAQ. V lost 3 bases to trimming and J lost 4 bases, with 4 bases between them. The CDR3 runs 11 residues. DNA of the CDR3: TGTGCCAGCAGCTTGCTATACGAGCAGTACTTC. Translation: CASSLLYEQYF.

This clone was counted between two and nine times. The chain links TRBV6-1 to TRBJ2-3; TRBD2 matches 10 bases. The V and J ends lost 6 bases and 9 bases, in that order; junction bases with no gene match: 9. Germline CDR1 MNHNS, CDR2 SASEGT. The CDR3 consists of 14 residues. CDR3 in amino acids: CASRQAGGLRTQYF. The CDR3 coding sequence is TGTGCCAGCAGGCAAGCGGGGGGGCTAAGGACGCAGTATTTT.

This clone was detected once. The rearrangement joins TRBV2 to TRBJ1-6, with D unclear. V lost 4 bases to trimming and J lost 6 bases, with 10 bases between them. This CDR3 is built from 14 residues. Germline CDR1 reads SNHLY; CDR2 reads FYNNEI. CDR3 coding DNA: TGTGCCAGCAGTGCCACCGAACGTAATTCACCCCTCCACTTT. Translation gives CASSATERNSPLHF.

This chain connects TRBV10-2 to TRBJ2-3; tentatively, D is TRBD2 (5 bases). The CDR3 totals 13 residues. CDR1 and CDR2 (germline): WSHSY, SAAADI. V lost 7 bases and J 0 bases, leaving 8 bases between the germline ends. The CDR3 sequence is CASTPGSTDTQYF. The CDR3 bases are TGCGCCAGCACTCCGGGAAGCACAGATACGCAGTATTTT.

The CDR3 nucleotides are TGTGCCAGCAGTGACTGGGACAGCTATGGCTACACCTTC. It yields the protein CASSDWDSYGYTF. J is TRBJ1-2 and V is TRBV6-1, with 7 positions matching TRBD1. CDR1 and CDR2 from the germline V gene are MNHNS and SASEGT. CDR3 size: 13 residues. V shed 3 bases and J 4 bases; nucleotides not matched to a gene: 2.

The V call is TRBV30, the J call TRBJ2-5; 10 bases are shared with TRBD2. Per the germline V gene, CDR1 is GTSNPN and CDR2 is SVGIG (reference sequence). The CDR3 contains 14 residues. The trim removed 2 bases at V and 4 bases at J, leaving 4 bases unmatched. CDR3 sequence reads: CAWSKAGGRETQYF. The CDR3 DNA sequence: TGTGCCTGGAGTAAAGCGGGGGGGAGAGAGACCCAGTACTTC.

The CDR3 protein is CASRKETGELFF. The CDR3 DNA reads as TGTGCCAGCAGGAAGGAGACAGGGGAGCTGTTTTTT. V is TRBV2 and J is TRBJ2-2, with D unclear. The ends were cut back, 6 bases at V and 8 bases at J, with 10 bases in the middle. The CDR3 extends over 12 amino acids. Germline V gene sequence: CDR1 SNHLY, CDR2 FYNNEI.

Details on this clone: The same CDR3 is also encoded by other DNA sequences in this sample. This chain connects TRBV5-1 to TRBJ2-5; D ambiguous. The germline CDR1 and CDR2 sequences are SGHRS and YFSETQ. This CDR3 contains 14 residues. V was trimmed by 0 bases and J by 1 base, leaving 7 bases between them. The CDR3 protein is CASSLGASQETQYF. In DNA, the CDR3 is TGCGCCAGCAGCTTGGGGGCTAGCCAAGAGACCCAGTACTTC.

This clone was seen just once. The chain links TRBV5-6 to TRBJ2-1, with TRBD2 as a possible D gene (6 bases). The V gene's germline CDR1 is SGHDT and CDR2 YYEEEE. The CDR3 runs 14 residues. Trimming removed 4 bases from V and 9 bases from J, with 17 bases in between. The CDR3 region has the DNA TGTGCCAGCAGCCGCCCGGGGGTTTGGGGTGAGCAGTTCTTC. Translated, it gives CASSRPGVWGEQFF.

As DNA, the CDR3 is TGTGCCAGCAGCTCCGGACTAGGACGTTACGAGCAGTACTTC. Translating gives CASSSGLGRYEQYF. The J gene is TRBJ2-7, the V gene TRBV5-6; 7 nucleotides match TRBD2. Germline CDR1 SGHDT, CDR2 YYEEEE. The CDR3 extends over 14 amino acids. V dropped 3 bases and J dropped 4; count of bases not matched to a gene: 7.

This chain links TRBV5-1 with TRBJ2-1; D unclear. CDR3 length equals 14 residues. Per the germline V gene, CDR1 is SGHRS and CDR2 is YFSETQ. V was cut by 3 bases and J by 10 bases, with 17 bases left in between. The DNA for the CDR3 is TGCGCCAGCAGCTCGGTAGATGGATCTGGCGAGCAGTTCTTC. Its translation is CASSSVDGSGEQFF.

V and J are TRBV5-1 and TRBJ2-7; no definite D call. Between the trimmed V and J ends, which lost 0 bases and 3 bases, there was a span of 13 bases. Germline V lookup: CDR1 SGHRS, CDR2 YFSETQ. This CDR3 has 15 residues. The CDR3 DNA reads TGCGCCAGCAGCTTGGAGGCAGCCTCCCACTACGAGCAGTACTTC. The encoded protein is CASSLEAASHYEQYF. The whole variable domain, filled in from reference TRBV5-1 and TRBJ2-7, reads KAGVTQTPRYLIKTRGQQVTLSCSPISGHRSVSWYQQTPGQGLQFLFEYFSETQRNKGNFPGRFSGRQFSNSRSEMNVSTLELGDSALYLCASSLEAASHYEQYFGPGTRLTVT.

The rearrangement links TRBV14 to TRBJ1-1; D gene unclear. Between the trimmed V and J ends, which lost 5 bases and 1 base, there was a span of 8 bases. The germline CDR1 and CDR2 sequences are SGHDN and FVKESK. The CDR3 loop spans 13 amino acids. The CDR3 loop reads CASSYRENTEAFF. The CDR3 bases are TGTGCCAGCAGCTATCGGGAGAACACTGAAGCTTTCTTT.

The chain links TRBV5-1 to TRBJ1-2, with D possibly being TRBD1 (5 bases). Per germline, CDR1 SGHRS and CDR2 YFSETQ. The germline V and J ends were trimmed by 0 bases and 3 bases, with 6 bases remaining between them. The CDR3 contains 13 residues. CDR3 in amino acids: CASSLEQDYGYTF. As DNA, the CDR3 is TGCGCCAGCAGCTTGGAACAGGACTATGGCTACACCTTC.

The chain carries TRBV6-5 and TRBJ1-6; 8 bases are shared with TRBD1. J was trimmed by 6 bases and V by 6 bases; bases with no gene match: 4. The CDR3 extends over 14 amino acids. CDR1 MNHEY and CDR2 SVGAGI come from the germline V gene. The CDR3 sequence is CASRSDRGNSPLHF. The CDR3 DNA follows: TGTGCCAGCAGATCAGACAGGGGTAATTCACCCCTCCACTTT.

As regards this clone: A read error may be the cause here, since a much bigger clone is one base away. V gene TRBV28 combines with J gene TRBJ2-3; D is ambiguous. The CDR3 sequence is 12 residues long. Deletions cut 6 bases from V and 2 bases from J, with 6 bases between. Per germline, CDR1 MDHEN and CDR2 SYDVKM. The CDR3 loop reads CASSAYTDTQYF. CDR3 DNA sequence: TGTGCCAGCAGCGCTTACACAGATACGCAGTATTTT.

The J gene is TRBJ1-6, the V gene TRBV6-5, with D unclear. Per germline, CDR1 MNHEY and CDR2 SVGAGI. The V end was cut by 6 bases, the J end by 6 bases, with 9 bases between. The CDR3 totals 13 residues. Here the CDR3 DNA reads TGTGCCAGCAGGGGGATCCTTAATTCACCCCTCCACTTT. Its protein product is CASRGILNSPLHF.